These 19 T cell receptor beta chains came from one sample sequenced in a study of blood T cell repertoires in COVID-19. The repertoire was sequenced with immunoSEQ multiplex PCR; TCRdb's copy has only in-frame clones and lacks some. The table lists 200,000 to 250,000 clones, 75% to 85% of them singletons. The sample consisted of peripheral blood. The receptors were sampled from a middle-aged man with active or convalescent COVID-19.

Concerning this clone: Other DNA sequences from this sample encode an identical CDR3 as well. CDR3 loop: CASSYGQGYNEQFF. The CDR3 DNA reads as TGTGCCAGCAGTTACGGACAGGGTTACAATGAGCAGTTCTTC. This chain joins TRBV6-2 or TRBV6-3 and TRBJ2-1; 8 bases align to TRBD1. The germline V gene encodes CDR1 MNHEY and CDR2 SVGEGT. The CDR3 has 14 amino acids. The V gene end was trimmed by 2 bases and the J gene end by 4 bases; junction bases not matched to a gene: 1.

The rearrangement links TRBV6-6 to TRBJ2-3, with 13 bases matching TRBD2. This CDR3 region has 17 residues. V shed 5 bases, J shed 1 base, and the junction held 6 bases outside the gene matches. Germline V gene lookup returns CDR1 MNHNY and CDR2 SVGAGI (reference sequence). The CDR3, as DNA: TGTGCCAGCAGTCACACTAGCGGGAGGGTAGGCACAGATACGCAGTATTTT. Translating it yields CASSHTSGRVGTDTQYF.

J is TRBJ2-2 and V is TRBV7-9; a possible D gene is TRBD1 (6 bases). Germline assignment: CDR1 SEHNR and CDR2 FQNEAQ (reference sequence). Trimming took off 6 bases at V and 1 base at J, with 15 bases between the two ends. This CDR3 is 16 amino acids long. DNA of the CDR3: TGTGCCAGCAGGCCTCGAGGGGGTCGGAACACCGGGGAGCTGTTTTTT. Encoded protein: CASRPRGGRNTGELFF.

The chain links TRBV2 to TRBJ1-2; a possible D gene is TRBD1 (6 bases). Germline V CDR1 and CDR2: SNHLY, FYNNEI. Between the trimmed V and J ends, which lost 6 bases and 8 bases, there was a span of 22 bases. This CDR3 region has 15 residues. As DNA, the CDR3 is TGTGCCAGCAGACCCCTTGGGGACAACCAGGAAGGCTACACCTTC. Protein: CASRPLGDNQEGYTF.

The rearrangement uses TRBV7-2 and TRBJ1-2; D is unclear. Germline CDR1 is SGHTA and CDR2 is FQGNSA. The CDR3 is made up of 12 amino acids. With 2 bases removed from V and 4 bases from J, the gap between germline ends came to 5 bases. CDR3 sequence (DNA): TGTGCCAGCAGCTTACTTAGCTATGGCTACACCTTC. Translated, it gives CASSLLSYGYTF.

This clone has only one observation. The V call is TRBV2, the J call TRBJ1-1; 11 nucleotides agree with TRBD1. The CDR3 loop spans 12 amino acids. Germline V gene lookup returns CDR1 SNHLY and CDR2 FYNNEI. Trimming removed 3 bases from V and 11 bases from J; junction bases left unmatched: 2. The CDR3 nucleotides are TGTGCCAGCAGTGATGGACAGGGGGCCGCTTTCTTT. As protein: CASSDGQGAAFF.

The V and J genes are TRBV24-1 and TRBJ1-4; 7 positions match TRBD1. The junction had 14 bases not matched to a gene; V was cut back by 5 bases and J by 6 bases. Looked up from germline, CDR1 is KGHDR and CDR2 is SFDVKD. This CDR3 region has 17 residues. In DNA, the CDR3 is TGTGCCACCAGTGCCCAACGACACAGGGGTGTAGATGAAAAACTGTTTTTT. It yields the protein CATSAQRHRGVDEKLFF.

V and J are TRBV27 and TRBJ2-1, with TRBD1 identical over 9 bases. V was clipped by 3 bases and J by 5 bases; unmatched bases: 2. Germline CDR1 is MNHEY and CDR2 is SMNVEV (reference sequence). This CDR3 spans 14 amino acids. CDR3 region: CASSFGTGNNEQFF. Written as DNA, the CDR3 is TGTGCCAGCAGTTTTGGGACAGGGAACAATGAGCAGTTCTTC.

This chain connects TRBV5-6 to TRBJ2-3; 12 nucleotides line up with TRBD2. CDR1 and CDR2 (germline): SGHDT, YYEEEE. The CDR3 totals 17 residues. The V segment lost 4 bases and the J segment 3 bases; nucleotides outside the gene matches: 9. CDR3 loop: CASSRIPGTSGTDTQYF. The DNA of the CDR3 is TGTGCCAGCAGCAGAATCCCCGGGACTAGCGGGACAGATACGCAGTATTTT.

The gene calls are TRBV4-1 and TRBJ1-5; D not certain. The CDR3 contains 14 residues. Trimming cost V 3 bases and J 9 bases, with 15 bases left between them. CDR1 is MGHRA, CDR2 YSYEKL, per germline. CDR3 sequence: CASSHSDRGTPQHF. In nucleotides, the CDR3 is TGCGCCAGCAGCCACTCTGATCGAGGAACGCCCCAGCATTTT.

CDR3 nucleotides: TGTGCCAGCAGTTTAGAGTACTCCTACAATGAGCAGTTCTTC. Translation gives CASSLEYSYNEQFF. V usage is TRBV28 and J usage is TRBJ2-1; D ambiguous. This CDR3 has 14 amino acids. Germline CDR1 is MDHEN and CDR2 is SYDVKM. V lost 2 bases, J lost 0 bases, and 5 bases lay in between. Complete variable domain (other parts from reference TRBV28 and TRBJ2-1): DVKVTQSSRYLVKRTGEKVFLECVQDMDHENMFWYRQDPGLGLRLIYFSYDVKMKEKGDIPEGYSVSREKKERFSLILESASTNQTSMYLCASSLEYSYNEQFFGPGTRLTVL.

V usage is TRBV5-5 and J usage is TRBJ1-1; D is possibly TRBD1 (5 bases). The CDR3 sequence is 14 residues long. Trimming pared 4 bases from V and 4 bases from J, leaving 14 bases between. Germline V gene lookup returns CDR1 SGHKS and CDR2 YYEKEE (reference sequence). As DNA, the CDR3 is TGTGCCAGCAGCCCCCCCGGGGGTCCCACTGAAGCTTTCTTT. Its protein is CASSPPGGPTEAFF.

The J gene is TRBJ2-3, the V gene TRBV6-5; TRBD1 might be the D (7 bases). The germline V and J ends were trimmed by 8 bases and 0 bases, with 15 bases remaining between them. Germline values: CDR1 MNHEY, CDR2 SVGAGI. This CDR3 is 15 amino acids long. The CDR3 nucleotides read TGTGCCAGCGCCCGGGGGACAGCTAGCACAGATACGCAGTATTTT. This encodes CASARGTASTDTQYF.

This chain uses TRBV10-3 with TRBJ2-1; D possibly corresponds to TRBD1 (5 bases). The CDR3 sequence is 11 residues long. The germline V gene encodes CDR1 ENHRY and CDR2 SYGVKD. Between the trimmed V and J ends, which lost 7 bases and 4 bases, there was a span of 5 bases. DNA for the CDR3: TGTGCCATCAAGGGGTACAATGAGCAGTTCTTC. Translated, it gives CAIKGYNEQFF.

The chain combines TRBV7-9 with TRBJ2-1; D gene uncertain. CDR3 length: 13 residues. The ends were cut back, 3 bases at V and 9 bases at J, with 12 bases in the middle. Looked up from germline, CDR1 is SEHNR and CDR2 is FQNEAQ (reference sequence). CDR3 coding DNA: TGTGCCAGCAGCTTTCTTCAGAGACTTGAGCAGTTCTTC. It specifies CASSFLQRLEQFF.

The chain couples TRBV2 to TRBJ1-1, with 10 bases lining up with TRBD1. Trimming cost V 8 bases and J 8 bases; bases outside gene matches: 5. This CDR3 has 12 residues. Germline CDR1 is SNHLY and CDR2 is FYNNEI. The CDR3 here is CASLRDRGEAFF. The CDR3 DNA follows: TGTGCCAGCCTAAGGGACAGGGGAGAAGCTTTCTTT.

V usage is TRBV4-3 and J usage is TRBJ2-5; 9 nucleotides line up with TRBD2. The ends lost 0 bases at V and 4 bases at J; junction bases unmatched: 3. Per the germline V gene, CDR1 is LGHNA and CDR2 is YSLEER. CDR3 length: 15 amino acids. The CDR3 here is CASSQDLAGAETQYF. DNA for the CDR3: TGCGCCAGCAGCCAAGATTTAGCGGGAGCAGAGACCCAGTACTTC.

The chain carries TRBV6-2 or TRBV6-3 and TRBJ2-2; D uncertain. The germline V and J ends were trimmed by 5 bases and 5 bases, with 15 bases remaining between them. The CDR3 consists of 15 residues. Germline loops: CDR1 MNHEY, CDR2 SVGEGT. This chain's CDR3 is CASSTLGPRTGELFF. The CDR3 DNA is TGTGCCAGCAGTACACTTGGCCCTAGGACCGGGGAGCTGTTTTTT.

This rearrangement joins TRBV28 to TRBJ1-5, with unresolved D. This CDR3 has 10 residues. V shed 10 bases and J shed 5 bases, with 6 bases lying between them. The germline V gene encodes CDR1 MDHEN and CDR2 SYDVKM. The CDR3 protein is CATSDQPQHF. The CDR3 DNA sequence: TGTGCCACCAGCGATCAGCCCCAGCATTTT.